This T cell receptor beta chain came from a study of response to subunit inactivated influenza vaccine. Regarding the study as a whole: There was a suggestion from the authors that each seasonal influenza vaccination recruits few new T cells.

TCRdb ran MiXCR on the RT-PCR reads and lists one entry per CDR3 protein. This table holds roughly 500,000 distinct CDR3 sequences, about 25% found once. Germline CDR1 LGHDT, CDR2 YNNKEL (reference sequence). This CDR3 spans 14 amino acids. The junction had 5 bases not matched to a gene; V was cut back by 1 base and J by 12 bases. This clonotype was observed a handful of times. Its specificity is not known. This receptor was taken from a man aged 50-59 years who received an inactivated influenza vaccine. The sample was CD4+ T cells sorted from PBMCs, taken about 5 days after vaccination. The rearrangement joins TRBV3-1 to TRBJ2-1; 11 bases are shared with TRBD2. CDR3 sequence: CASSQGSGGAGQFF. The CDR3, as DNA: TGTGCCAGCAGCCAAGGTAGCGGGGGGGCCGGGCAGTTCTTC.